The next 6 T cell receptor beta chains were all read from a single sample in a study of spatial heterogeneity in lung cancer. Study-level findings and limits: Tumors with more nonsynonymous mutations had more expanded intratumoral alpha and beta TCRs.

One entry per CDR3 protein results from TCRdb running MiXCR on the 5' RACE reads. The sample records some 5,000 distinct CDR3 sequences, about an eighth being singletons. Their cognate antigens are unknown. Regarding time point: sample taken at primary tumor resection. Specimen: lung tumor tissue, collected at surgery. These receptors were obtained from a female donor with early-stage non-small cell lung cancer.

This clonotype was observed at least ten times. The chain recombines TRBV7-9 with TRBJ2-2, with D unresolved. The CDR3 loop spans 13 amino acids. With 2 bases removed from V and 6 bases from J, the gap between germline ends came to 7 bases. Germline CDR1 is SEHNR and CDR2 is FQNEAQ (reference sequence). In DNA, the CDR3 is TGTGCCAGCAGCTTAATCCCATCCGGGGAGCTGTTTTTT. Residues: CASSLIPSGELFF.

This clonotype was counted many times. The rearrangement uses TRBV5-1 and TRBJ2-5; no clear D gene. V was shortened by 0 bases and J by 5 bases, with 14 bases between the two germline ends. Per germline, CDR1 SGHRS and CDR2 YFSETQ. This CDR3 is 15 amino acids long. The CDR3 region has the DNA TGCGCCAGCAGCTTGGGGTCCGGAAAATGGGAGACCCAGTACTTC. This encodes CASSLGSGKWETQYF.

This clonotype occurred many times. V and J are TRBV25-1 and TRBJ2-1; perhaps TRBD2 as D (5 bases). From germline, CDR1 is MGHDK and CDR2 SYGVNS. Trimming removed 8 bases from V and 8 bases from J, with 19 bases in between. The CDR3 contains 14 residues. This CDR3 is CASGRNGDVDEQFF. The CDR3 coding sequence is TGTGCCAGCGGGAGAAACGGAGACGTCGATGAGCAGTTCTTC.

Judged by abundance, this clonotype is medium-sized. This chain connects TRBV14 to TRBJ2-1; D uncertain. V was trimmed by 4 bases and J by 7 bases, leaving 14 bases between them. Germline V gene lookup returns CDR1 SGHDN and CDR2 FVKESK. The CDR3 runs 14 residues. This CDR3 reads CASSPRTKVNEQFF. CDR3 DNA: TGTGCCAGCAGCCCACGTACCAAGGTTAATGAGCAGTTCTTC. Variable domain in full (rest from reference TRBV14 and TRBJ2-1): EAGVTQFPSHSVIEKGQTVTLRCDPISGHDNLYWYRRVMGKEIKFLLHFVKESKQDESGMPNNRFLAERTGGTYSTLKVQPAELEDSGVYFCASSPRTKVNEQFFGPGTRLTVL.

Sample share makes this clonotype medium-sized. V is TRBV5-1 and J is TRBJ1-2, with 7 bases lining up with TRBD1. This CDR3 contains 15 residues. From germline, CDR1 is SGHRS and CDR2 YFSETQ. The J segment lost 5 bases and the V segment lost 4 bases, leaving 11 bases of the junction unmatched. This CDR3 is CASSPRQGMGYGYTF. The DNA of the CDR3 is TGCGCCAGCAGCCCCAGACAGGGTATGGGATATGGCTACACCTTC.

The table lists this clonotype with many counts. The chain has TRBV7-2 and TRBJ1-1; D is unresolved. This CDR3 is built from 13 residues. Germline CDR1 is SGHTA and CDR2 is FQGNSA. Trimming stripped 1 base from V and 7 bases from J, with 10 bases between. The CDR3 DNA reads TGTGCCAGCAGCTTAGGCTGGGAGAGTGAAGCTTTCTTT. The encoded protein is CASSLGWESEAFF. Full variable domain (missing parts from reference TRBV7-2 and TRBJ1-1): GAGVSQSPSNKVTEKGKDVELRCDPISGHTALYWYRQSLGQGLEFLIYFQGNSAPDKSGLPSDRFSAERTGGSVSTLTIQRTQQEDSAVYLCASSLGWESEAFFGQGTRLTVV.